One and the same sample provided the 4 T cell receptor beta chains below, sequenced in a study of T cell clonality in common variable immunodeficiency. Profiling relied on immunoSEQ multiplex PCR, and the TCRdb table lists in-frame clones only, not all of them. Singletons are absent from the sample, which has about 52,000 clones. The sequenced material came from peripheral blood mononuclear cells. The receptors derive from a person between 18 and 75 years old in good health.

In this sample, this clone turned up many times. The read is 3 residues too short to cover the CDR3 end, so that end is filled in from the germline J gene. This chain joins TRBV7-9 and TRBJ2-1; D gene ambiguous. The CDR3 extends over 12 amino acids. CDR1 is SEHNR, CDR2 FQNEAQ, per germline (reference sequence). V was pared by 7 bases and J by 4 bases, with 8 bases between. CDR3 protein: CASTQLYNEQFF. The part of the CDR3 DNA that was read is TGTGCCAGCACCCAACTATACAATGAG.

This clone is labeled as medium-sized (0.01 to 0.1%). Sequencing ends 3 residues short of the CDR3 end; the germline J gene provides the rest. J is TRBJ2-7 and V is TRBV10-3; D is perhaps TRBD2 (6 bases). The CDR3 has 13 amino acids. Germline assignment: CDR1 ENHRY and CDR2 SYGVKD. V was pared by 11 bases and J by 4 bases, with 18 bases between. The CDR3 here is CASKMGGVYEQYF. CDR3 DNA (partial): TGTGCCTCGAAAATGGGGGGAGTTTACGAG.

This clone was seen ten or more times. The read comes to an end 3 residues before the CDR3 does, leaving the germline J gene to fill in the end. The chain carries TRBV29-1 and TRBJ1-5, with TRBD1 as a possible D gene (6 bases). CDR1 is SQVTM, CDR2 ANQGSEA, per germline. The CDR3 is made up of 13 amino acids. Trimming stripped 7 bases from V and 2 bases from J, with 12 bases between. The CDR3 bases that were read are TGCAGCGCCCGGGGGGGCGGCAATCAGCCC. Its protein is CSARGGGNQP. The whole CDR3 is CSARGGGNQPQHF.

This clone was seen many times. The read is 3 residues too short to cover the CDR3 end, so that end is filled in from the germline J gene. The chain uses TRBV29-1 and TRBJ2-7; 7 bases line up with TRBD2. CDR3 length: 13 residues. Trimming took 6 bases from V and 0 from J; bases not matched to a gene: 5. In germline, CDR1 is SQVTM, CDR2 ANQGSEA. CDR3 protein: CSVVTSFSYEQYF. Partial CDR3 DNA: TGCAGCGTGGTGACTAGCTTCTCCTACGAG.